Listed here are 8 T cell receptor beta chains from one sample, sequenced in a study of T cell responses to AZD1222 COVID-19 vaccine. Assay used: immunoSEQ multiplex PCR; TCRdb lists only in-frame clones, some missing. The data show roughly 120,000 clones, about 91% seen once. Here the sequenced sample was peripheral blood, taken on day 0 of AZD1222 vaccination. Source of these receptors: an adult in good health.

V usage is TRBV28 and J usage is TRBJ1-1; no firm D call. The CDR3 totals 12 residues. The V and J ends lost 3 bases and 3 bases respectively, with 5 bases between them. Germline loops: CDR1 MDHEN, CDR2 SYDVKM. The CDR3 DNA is TGTGCCAGCAGTTTCGTGTACACTGAAGCTTTCTTT. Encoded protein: CASSFVYTEAFF.

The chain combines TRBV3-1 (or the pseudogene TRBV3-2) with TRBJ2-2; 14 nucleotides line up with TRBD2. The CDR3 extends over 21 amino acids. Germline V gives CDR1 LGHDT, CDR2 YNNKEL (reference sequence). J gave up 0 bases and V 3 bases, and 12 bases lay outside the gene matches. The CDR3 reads CASSHRLGTSGRTTNTGELFF. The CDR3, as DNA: TGTGCCAGCAGCCACCGACTTGGGACTAGCGGGAGAACCACGAACACCGGGGAGCTGTTTTTT.

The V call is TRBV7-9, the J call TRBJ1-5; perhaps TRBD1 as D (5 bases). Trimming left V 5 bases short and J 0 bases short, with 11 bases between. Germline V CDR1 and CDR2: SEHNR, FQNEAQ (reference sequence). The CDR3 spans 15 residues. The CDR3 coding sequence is TGTGCCAGCAGCGCCCAGGGCAATAGCAATCAGCCCCAGCATTTT. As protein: CASSAQGNSNQPQHF. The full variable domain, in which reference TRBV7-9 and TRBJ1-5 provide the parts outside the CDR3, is DTGVSQNPRHKITKRGQNVTFRCDPISEHNRLYWYRQTLGQGPEFLTYFQNEAQLEKSRLLSDRFSAERPKGSFSTLEIQRTEQGDSAMYLCASSAQGNSNQPQHFGDGTRLSIL.

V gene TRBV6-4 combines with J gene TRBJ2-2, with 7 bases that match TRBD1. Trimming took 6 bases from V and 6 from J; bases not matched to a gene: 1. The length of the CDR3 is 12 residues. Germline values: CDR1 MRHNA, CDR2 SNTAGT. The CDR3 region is CASRQGAGELFF. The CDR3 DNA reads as TGTGCCAGCAGGCAGGGGGCCGGGGAGCTGTTTTTT.

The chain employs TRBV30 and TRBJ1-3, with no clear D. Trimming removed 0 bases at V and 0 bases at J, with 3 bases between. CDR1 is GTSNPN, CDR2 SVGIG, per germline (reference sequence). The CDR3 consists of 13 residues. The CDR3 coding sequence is TGTGCCTGGAGTGTCGACTCTGGAAACACCATATATTTT. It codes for CAWSVDSGNTIYF.

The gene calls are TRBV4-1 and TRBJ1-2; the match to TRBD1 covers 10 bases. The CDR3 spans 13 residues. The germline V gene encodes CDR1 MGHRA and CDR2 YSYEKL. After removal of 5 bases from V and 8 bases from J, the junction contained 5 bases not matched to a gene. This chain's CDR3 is CASSEGTGDGYTF. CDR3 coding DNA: TGCGCCAGCAGCGAAGGGACAGGGGACGGCTACACCTTC.

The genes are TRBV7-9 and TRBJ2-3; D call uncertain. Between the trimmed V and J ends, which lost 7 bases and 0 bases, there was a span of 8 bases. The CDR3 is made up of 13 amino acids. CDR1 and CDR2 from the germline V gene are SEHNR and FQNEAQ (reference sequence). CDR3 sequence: CASNFGSTDTQYF. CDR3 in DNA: TGTGCCAGCAATTTCGGCAGCACAGATACGCAGTATTTT. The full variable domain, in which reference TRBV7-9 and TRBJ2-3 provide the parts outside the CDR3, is DTGVSQNPRHKITKRGQNVTFRCDPISEHNRLYWYRQTLGQGPEFLTYFQNEAQLEKSRLLSDRFSAERPKGSFSTLEIQRTEQGDSAMYLCASNFGSTDTQYFGPGTRLTVL.

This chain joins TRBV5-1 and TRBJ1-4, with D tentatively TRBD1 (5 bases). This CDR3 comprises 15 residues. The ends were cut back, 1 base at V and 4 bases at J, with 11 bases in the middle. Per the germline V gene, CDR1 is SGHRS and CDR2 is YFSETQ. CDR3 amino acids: CASSLTTADNEKLFF. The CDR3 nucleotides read TGCGCCAGCAGCTTGACGACAGCCGATAATGAAAAACTGTTTTTT.